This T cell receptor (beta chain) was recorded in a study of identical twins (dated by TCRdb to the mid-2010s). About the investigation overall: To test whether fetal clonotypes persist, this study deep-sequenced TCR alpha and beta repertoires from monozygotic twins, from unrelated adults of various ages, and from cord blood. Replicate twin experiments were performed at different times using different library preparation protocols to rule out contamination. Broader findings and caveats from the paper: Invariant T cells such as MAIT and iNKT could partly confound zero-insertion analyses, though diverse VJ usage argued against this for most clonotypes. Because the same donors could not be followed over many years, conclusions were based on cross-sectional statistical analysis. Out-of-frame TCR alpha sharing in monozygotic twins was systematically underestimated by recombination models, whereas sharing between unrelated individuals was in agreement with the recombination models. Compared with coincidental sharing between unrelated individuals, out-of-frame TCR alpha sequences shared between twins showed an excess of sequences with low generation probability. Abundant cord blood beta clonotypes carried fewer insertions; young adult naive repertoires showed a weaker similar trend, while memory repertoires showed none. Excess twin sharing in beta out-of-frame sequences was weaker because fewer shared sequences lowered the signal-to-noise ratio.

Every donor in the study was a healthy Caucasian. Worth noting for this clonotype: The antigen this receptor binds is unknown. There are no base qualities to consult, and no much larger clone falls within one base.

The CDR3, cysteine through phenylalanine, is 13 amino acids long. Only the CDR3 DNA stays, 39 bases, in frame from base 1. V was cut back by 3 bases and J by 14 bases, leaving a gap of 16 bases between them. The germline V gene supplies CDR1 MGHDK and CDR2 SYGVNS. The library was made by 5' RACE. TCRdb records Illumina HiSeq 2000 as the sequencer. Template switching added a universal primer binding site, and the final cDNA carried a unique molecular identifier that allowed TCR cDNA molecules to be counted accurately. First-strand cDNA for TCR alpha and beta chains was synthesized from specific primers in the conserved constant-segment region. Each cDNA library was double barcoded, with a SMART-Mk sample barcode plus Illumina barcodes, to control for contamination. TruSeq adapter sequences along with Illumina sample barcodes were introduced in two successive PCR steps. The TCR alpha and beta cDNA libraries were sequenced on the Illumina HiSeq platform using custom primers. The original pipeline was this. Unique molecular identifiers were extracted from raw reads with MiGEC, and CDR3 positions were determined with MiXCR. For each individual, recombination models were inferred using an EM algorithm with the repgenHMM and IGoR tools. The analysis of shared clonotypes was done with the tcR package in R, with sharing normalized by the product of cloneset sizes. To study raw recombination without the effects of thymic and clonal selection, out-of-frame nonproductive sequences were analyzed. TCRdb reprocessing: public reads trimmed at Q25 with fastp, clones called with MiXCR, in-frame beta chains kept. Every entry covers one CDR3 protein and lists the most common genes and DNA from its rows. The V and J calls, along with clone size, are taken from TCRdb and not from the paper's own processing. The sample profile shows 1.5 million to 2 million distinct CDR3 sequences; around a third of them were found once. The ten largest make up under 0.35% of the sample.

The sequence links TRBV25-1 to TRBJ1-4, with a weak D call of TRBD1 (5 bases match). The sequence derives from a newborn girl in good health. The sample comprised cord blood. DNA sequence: TGTGCCAGCAGTGAGAGGGTAAGGGGTGGCCTGTTTTTT. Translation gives CASSERVRGGLFF.